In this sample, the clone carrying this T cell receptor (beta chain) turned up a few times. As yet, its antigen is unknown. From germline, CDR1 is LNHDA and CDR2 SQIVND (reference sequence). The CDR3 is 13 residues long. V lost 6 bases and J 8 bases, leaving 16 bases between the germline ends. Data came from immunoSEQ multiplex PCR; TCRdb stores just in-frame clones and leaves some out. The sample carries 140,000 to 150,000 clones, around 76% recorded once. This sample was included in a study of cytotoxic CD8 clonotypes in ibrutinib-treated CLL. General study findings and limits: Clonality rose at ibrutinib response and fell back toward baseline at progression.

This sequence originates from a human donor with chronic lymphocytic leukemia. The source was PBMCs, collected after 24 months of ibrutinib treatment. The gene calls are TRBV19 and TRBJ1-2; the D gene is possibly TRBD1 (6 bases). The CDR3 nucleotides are TGTGCCAGTAGCGTACAGGGCGGAGAGGGCTACACCTTC. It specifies CASSVQGGEGYTF. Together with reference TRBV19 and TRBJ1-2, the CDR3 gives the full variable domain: DGGITQSPKYLFRKEGQNVTLSCEQNLNHDAMYWYRQDPGQGLRLIYYSQIVNDFQKGDIAEGYSVSREKKESFPLTVTSAQKNPTAFYLCASSVQGGEGYTFGSGTRLTVV.